Listed here are 4 T cell receptor beta chains from one sample, sequenced in a study of T cells in Graves' hyperthyroidism and ophthalmopathy. Amplified TCR beta CDR3 regions came from RNA transcripts. Carried out on the TCR CDR3, a first-round RT-PCR used the HTBI primer set. TCRdb fed the multiplex PCR reads into MiXCR, producing one record per CDR3 protein. Among some 800,000 distinct CDR3 sequences listed, over 35% were seen once. The source material was blood. These receptors originate from a man younger than 30 with Graves' hyperthyroidism.

The chain combines TRBV29-1 with TRBJ2-3; unclear D gene. The CDR3 length is 12 residues. CDR1 and CDR2 from the germline V gene are SQVTM and ANQGSEA. The V gene lost 4 bases and the J gene lost 6 bases, with 11 bases spanning the gap. CDR3 sequence: CSVGAARDTQYF. In nucleotides, the CDR3 is TGCAGCGTTGGAGCCGCTAGGGATACGCAGTATTTT.

The chain joins TRBV5-4 to TRBJ2-7; 7 bases map to TRBD1. Germline assignment: CDR1 SGHNT and CDR2 YYREEE (reference sequence). The CDR3 runs 12 residues. After removal of 7 bases from V and 6 bases from J, the junction contained 7 bases not matched to a gene. The CDR3 sequence is CASGRQGTEQYF. In nucleotides, the CDR3 is TGTGCCAGCGGTAGACAGGGAACCGAGCAGTACTTC.

This clonotype was seen at least ten times. The chain recombines TRBV14 with TRBJ2-7, with TRBD1 identical over 10 bases. From germline, CDR1 is SGHDN and CDR2 FVKESK. The CDR3 runs 13 residues. Losses at the gene ends were 9 bases for V and 4 bases for J; bases not matched to a gene: 6. CDR3 DNA: TGTGCCAGTAGGAGGACAGGGGGATACGAGCAGTACTTC. Encoded protein: CASRRTGGYEQYF.

The CDR3: CASGTGHTIETQYF. For the CDR3, the DNA is TGTGCCAGCGGGACGGGACACACTATTGAGACCCAGTACTTC. The chain combines TRBV12-3 or TRBV12-4 with TRBJ2-5, with D perhaps TRBD1 (6 bases). The CDR3 totals 14 residues. The V gene lost 8 bases and the J gene lost 5 bases, with 18 bases spanning the gap.